The 25 T cell receptor beta chains below were found in one sample sequenced in a study of blood T cell repertoires in COVID-19. Here immunoSEQ multiplex PCR was the method, and the copy in TCRdb shows in-frame clones only, minus some. Counted here are about 46,000 clones, around 88% occurring once; the ten biggest clones make up 6.1%. Sequencing used peripheral blood. These receptors originate from a woman of 80 years or more with acute or convalescent COVID-19.

The chain couples TRBV5-1 to TRBJ2-4; no definite D call. V was cut by 0 bases and J by 1 base, with 11 bases left in between. The CDR3 length is 16 residues. Looked up from germline, CDR1 is SGHRS and CDR2 is YFSETQ. The CDR3: CASSLEAPGAKNIQYF. The DNA of the CDR3 is TGCGCCAGCAGCTTGGAGGCCCCCGGGGCCAAAAACATTCAGTACTTC.

This clone has a handful of counts. The CDR3: CASSHSDTNTGELFF. The DNA for the CDR3 is TGTGCCAGCAGCCACTCCGACACGAACACCGGGGAGCTGTTTTTT. V is TRBV3-1 (or the pseudogene TRBV3-2) and J is TRBJ2-2; the D is unclear. From germline, CDR1 is LGHDT and CDR2 YNNKEL (reference sequence). The CDR3 totals 15 residues. The V and J ends lost 3 bases and 0 bases respectively, with 8 bases between them.

The rearrangement joins TRBV2 to TRBJ1-3; D possibly corresponds to TRBD1 (5 bases). The CDR3 consists of 15 residues. Germline lookup yields CDR1 SNHLY and CDR2 FYNNEI. V was pared by 6 bases and J by 0 bases, with 12 bases between. As DNA, the CDR3 is TGTGCCAGCAGCGGACACCTTAGCTCTGGAAACACCATATATTTT. This translates into CASSGHLSSGNTIYF.

This rearrangement joins TRBV25-1 to TRBJ2-3; unclear D gene. Germline CDR1 MGHDK, CDR2 SYGVNS. The CDR3 spans 15 residues. V lost 3 bases and J 2 bases, leaving 12 bases between the germline ends. The CDR3 is CASSDHTSPTDTQYF. CDR3 coding DNA: TGTGCCAGCAGTGATCACACGTCACCCACAGATACGCAGTATTTT.

The chain couples TRBV7-9 to TRBJ1-5; TRBD1 might be the D (5 bases). Germline CDR1 and CDR2: SEHNR and FQNEAQ (reference sequence). The CDR3 loop spans 14 amino acids. The V end was cut by 5 bases, the J end by 2 bases, with 10 bases between. The CDR3 coding sequence is TGTGCCAGCAGCGCCGGGGGGGGCAATCAGCCCCAGCATTTT. As protein: CASSAGGGNQPQHF.

The chain couples TRBV23-1 to TRBJ2-7, with D maybe TRBD1 (6 bases). TRBV23-1 is an ORF, with its function uncertain. The ends were cut back, 0 bases at V and 0 bases at J, with 15 bases in the middle. This CDR3 is 17 amino acids long. The DNA for the CDR3 is TGCGCCAGCAGTCAATCCGACGGGACACCGATCTCCTACGAGCAGTACTTC. Translation: CASSQSDGTPISYEQYF.

The chain carries TRBV3-1 (or the pseudogene TRBV3-2) and TRBJ2-5, with TRBD2 identical over 7 bases. The CDR3 runs to 17 residues. Germline CDR1 LGHDT, CDR2 YNNKEL (reference sequence). Unmatched junction bases numbered 9, after V lost 0 bases and J lost 2 bases. The CDR3 spells CASSQDAGSGSQETQYF. The DNA for the CDR3 is TGTGCCAGCAGCCAAGACGCAGGTAGCGGGTCACAAGAGACCCAGTACTTC.

The chain carries TRBV2 and TRBJ1-2; 9 bases align to TRBD1. Germline trimming cut 0 bases from V and 8 bases from J; bases unmatched to any gene: 7. Germline values: CDR1 SNHLY, CDR2 FYNNEI. The CDR3 is 15 residues long. CDR3 sequence (DNA): TGTGCCAGCAGTGAAGCCCGACAGGGGGTAATAGGCTACACCTTC. This gives the protein CASSEARQGVIGYTF.

V usage is TRBV6-5 and J usage is TRBJ1-4; 8 bases match TRBD1. The J segment lost 5 bases and the V segment lost 2 bases, leaving 4 bases of the junction unmatched. There are 15 residues in the CDR3. Germline V gene sequence: CDR1 MNHEY, CDR2 SVGAGI. The CDR3 spells CASSYGTGTNEKLFF. CDR3 bases: TGTGCCAGCAGTTACGGGACAGGTACCAATGAAAAACTGTTTTTT.

This chain joins TRBV7-8 and TRBJ2-3, with 9 bases lining up with TRBD1. From germline, CDR1 is SGHVS and CDR2 FQNEAQ. This CDR3 has 15 residues. V shed 4 bases, J shed 3 bases, and the junction held 5 bases outside the gene matches. CDR3 DNA: TGTGCCAGCAGCTCGGGACAGGGCTTAACAGATACGCAGTATTTT. Protein: CASSSGQGLTDTQYF.

The chain uses TRBV7-8 and TRBJ2-2; 9 positions match TRBD1. The CDR3 runs to 16 residues. V shed 0 bases, J shed 9 bases, and the junction held 8 bases outside the gene matches. CDR1 and CDR2 (germline): SGHVS, FQNEAQ. CDR3 sequence reads: CASSLARQGDRRELFF. The CDR3 DNA is TGTGCCAGCAGCTTAGCCAGACAGGGGGATCGCAGGGAGCTGTTTTTT.

In this sample, this clone turned up a few times. The chain combines TRBV5-4 with TRBJ2-7, with 9 bases identical to TRBD1. CDR1 and CDR2 (germline): SGHNT, YYREEE (reference sequence). CDR3 size: 15 residues. With V trimmed by 0 bases and J by 2 bases, 3 bases remained unmatched. The CDR3 DNA follows: TGTGCCAGCAGCTTGGACAGGGGGCAAACCTACGAGCAGTACTTC. Protein sequence: CASSLDRGQTYEQYF.

The chain uses TRBV27 and TRBJ2-5; 13 positions agree with TRBD2. The V and J ends lost 0 bases and 9 bases, in that order; junction bases with no gene match: 4. From germline, CDR1 is MNHEY and CDR2 SMNVEV (reference sequence). The CDR3 sequence is 15 residues long. CDR3: CASSLSTSGGMAQYF. CDR3 DNA: TGTGCCAGCAGTTTATCGACTAGCGGGGGGATGGCCCAGTACTTC.

The rearrangement joins TRBV6-5 to TRBJ1-2; possible D gene TRBD1, 5 bases. The CDR3 contains 14 residues. CDR1 MNHEY and CDR2 SVGAGI come from the germline V gene. With 8 bases removed from V and 8 bases from J, the gap between germline ends came to 21 bases. The chain's CDR3 is CASLKPTQGWGYTF. DNA of the CDR3: TGTGCCAGCCTTAAACCTACTCAGGGATGGGGCTACACCTTC.

This chain connects TRBV5-4 to TRBJ2-5; tentative D call: TRBD2 (5 bases). Trimming took off 4 bases at V and 1 base at J, with 8 bases between the two ends. The CDR3 length is 13 residues. Germline assignment: CDR1 SGHNT and CDR2 YYREEE (reference sequence). Written as DNA, the CDR3 is TGTGCCAGCAGCCGGGGAGTCCAAGAGACCCAGTACTTC. Protein product: CASSRGVQETQYF.

The gene calls are TRBV6-5 and TRBJ2-7; TRBD1 aligns across 7 bases. Per the germline V gene, CDR1 is MNHEY and CDR2 is SVGAGI. The CDR3 totals 15 residues. V lost 6 bases, J lost 2 bases, and 10 bases stayed unmatched. This CDR3 reads CASSPGTVFPYEQYF. The CDR3 DNA is TGTGCCAGCAGCCCCGGGACAGTCTTTCCCTACGAGCAGTACTTC.

The chain carries TRBV3-1 (or the pseudogene TRBV3-2) and TRBJ2-3; maybe TRBD1 (5 bases). The CDR3 runs to 14 residues. Germline values: CDR1 LGHDT, CDR2 YNNKEL (reference sequence). Trimming shortened V by 0 bases and J by 3 bases, and 7 bases separated the two germline ends. CDR3 DNA sequence: TGTGCCAGCAGCCAAGAAGGACAAACAGATACGCAGTATTTT. Protein: CASSQEGQTDTQYF.

The J gene is TRBJ2-5, the V gene TRBV5-1, with unresolved D. Germline V gene lookup returns CDR1 SGHRS and CDR2 YFSETQ. This CDR3 has 15 amino acids. Trimming cost V 0 bases and J 0 bases, with 9 bases left between them. Here the CDR3 DNA reads TGCGCCAGCAGCTTGGACAGCCCCAACCAAGAGACCCAGTACTTC. Translation gives CASSLDSPNQETQYF.

This sequence joins TRBV5-5 and TRBJ2-6, with TRBD2 as a possible D gene (6 bases). The CDR3 runs to 16 residues. Germline V gene lookup returns CDR1 SGHKS and CDR2 YYEKEE (reference sequence). V lost 1 base to trimming and J lost 3 bases, with 11 bases between them. CDR3 in DNA: TGTGCCAGCAGCTTGAGGGCGGGAAGTGGGGCCAACGTCCTGACTTTC. Its protein product is CASSLRAGSGANVLTF. Together with reference TRBV5-5 and TRBJ2-6, the CDR3 gives the full variable domain: DAGVTQSPTHLIKTRGQQVTLRCSPISGHKSVSWYQQVLGQGPQFIFQYYEKEERGRGNFPDRFSARQFPNYSSELNVNALLLGDSALYLCASSLRAGSGANVLTFGAGSRLTVL.

The V gene is TRBV19, the J gene TRBJ2-5, with D perhaps matching TRBD2 (6 bases). Trimming took off 0 bases at V and 7 bases at J, with 6 bases between the two ends. The CDR3 spans 12 residues. The V gene's germline CDR1 is LNHDA and CDR2 SQIVND (reference sequence). The CDR3 spells CASSIEGGTQYF. For the CDR3, the DNA is TGTGCCAGTAGTATAGAGGGGGGGACCCAGTACTTC.

The V call is TRBV15, the J call TRBJ1-1; D remains ambiguous. CDR1 and CDR2 (germline): LNHNV, YYDKDF (reference sequence). The CDR3 contains 11 residues. V dropped 8 bases and J dropped 1 base, with 5 bases sitting between them. CDR3 DNA: TGTGCCACCCTAGGGAACACTGAAGCTTTCTTT. Its protein product is CATLGNTEAFF. Full variable domain (remainder filled in from reference TRBV15 and TRBJ1-1): DAMVIQNPRYQVTQFGKPVTLSCSQTLNHNVMYWYQQKSSQAPKLLFHYYDKDFNNEADTPDNFQSRRPNTSFCFLDIRSPGLGDTAMYLCATLGNTEAFFGQGTRLTVV.

The chain combines TRBV9 with TRBJ2-3, with TRBD2 matching 10 bases. The CDR3 covers 16 residues. Per the germline V gene, CDR1 is SGDLS and CDR2 is YYNGEE. Losses at the gene ends were 0 bases for V and 5 bases for J; bases not matched to a gene: 6. The CDR3: CASSVASGGAGDTQYF. The CDR3 DNA reads as TGTGCCAGCAGCGTAGCAAGCGGGGGGGCCGGAGATACGCAGTATTTT.

This chain connects TRBV5-1 to TRBJ2-5; possibly TRBD2 for D (7 bases). The V and J ends lost 9 bases and 3 bases respectively, with 12 bases between them. CDR3 length: 12 residues. In germline, CDR1 is SGHRS, CDR2 YFSETQ. The CDR3 DNA reads as TGCGCCACCAAGGGGGGGGAAGAGACCCAGTACTTC. This translates into CATKGGEETQYF.

This clone was found a few times. V usage is TRBV6-1 and J usage is TRBJ2-7; TRBD1 is a possible D gene (7 bases). Deletions cut 1 base from V and 0 bases from J, with 13 bases between. The CDR3 length is 16 residues. The germline gives CDR1 MNHNS, CDR2 SASEGT. Written as DNA, the CDR3 is TGTGCCAGCAGTGAAGGATCAGGGGGAGGCTCCTACGAGCAGTACTTC. As protein: CASSEGSGGGSYEQYF.

The chain uses TRBV5-6 and TRBJ1-6; D gene unclear. Per germline, CDR1 SGHDT and CDR2 YYEEEE. This CDR3 comprises 13 residues. Trimming took off 0 bases at V and 7 bases at J, with 5 bases between the two ends. The CDR3 nucleotides read TGTGCCAGCAGCTTGGGGAGGAATTCACCCCTCCACTTT. Residues: CASSLGRNSPLHF.